What follows describes a single T cell receptor (beta chain). This was the immunoSEQ v3 assay. This table comes from immunoSEQ multiplex PCR, and its TCRdb copy is limited to in-frame clones, with some not included. The sample gives tens of thousands of clones, about two thirds of which show up once; 6% to 8.5% is in the top ten. The sample's time point: pre-treatment sample, taken before nivolumab and TIL therapy. These data come from a study of TIL therapy for anti-PD-1-resistant metastatic lung cancer. Germline CDR1 and CDR2: MNHNS and SASEGT. The CDR3 sequence is 14 residues long. V lost 2 bases and J 7 bases, leaving 14 bases between the germline ends.

The genes are TRBV6-1 and TRBJ1-1, with TRBD1 as a possible D gene (5 bases). Here the sequenced sample was blood, taken at baseline. The TCR comes from a person aged 25 to 80 with non-small cell lung cancer. The CDR3 nucleotides read TGTGCCAGCAGTGAAAACAGGTTTCCCGGTGAAGCTTTCTTT. This translates into CASSENRFPGEAFF.